The 20 T cell receptor beta chains given below trace back to one sample, sequenced in a study of cytomegalovirus exposure and HLA in healthy donors. PCR amplification relied on 60 Vbeta primers (plus 13 Jbeta primers). Sequencing used immunoSEQ multiplex PCR; TCRdb keeps in-frame clones, though not all of them. The table shows about 150,000 clones, with approximately 79% occurring only once. Sequencing was done on a sample of PBMCs. Receptor source: a woman in her fifties or sixties in good health and CMV-seropositive.

The chain uses TRBV7-9 and TRBJ2-7; 9 bases align to TRBD2. V was clipped by 0 bases and J by 2 bases; unmatched bases: 8. CDR3 length: 17 amino acids. The V gene's germline CDR1 is SEHNR and CDR2 FQNEAQ (reference sequence). CDR3 bases: TGTGCCAGCAGCTTAGCGCGACAGCGGGGGGCAACCTACGAGCAGTACTTC. This codes for CASSLARQRGATYEQYF. Variable domain in full (rest from reference TRBV7-9 and TRBJ2-7): DTGVSQNPRHKITKRGQNVTFRCDPISEHNRLYWYRQTLGQGPEFLTYFQNEAQLEKSRLLSDRFSAERPKGSFSTLEIQRTEQGDSAMYLCASSLARQRGATYEQYFGPGTRLTVT.

This chain connects TRBV5-4 to TRBJ1-1; D uncertain. The CDR3 loop spans 15 amino acids. The germline V and J ends were trimmed by 0 bases and 1 base, with 10 bases remaining between them. Germline V lookup: CDR1 SGHNT, CDR2 YYREEE (reference sequence). This chain's CDR3 is CASSLDTQRNTEAFF. The CDR3 DNA reads TGTGCCAGCAGCTTGGACACCCAGCGGAACACTGAAGCTTTCTTT.

This chain links TRBV11-2 with TRBJ2-3, with TRBD2 as a possible D gene (6 bases). The germline CDR1 and CDR2 sequences are SGHAT and FQNNGV. The V and J ends lost 5 bases and 5 bases respectively, with 14 bases between them. CDR3 length: 14 amino acids. The CDR3 nucleotides read TGTGCCAGCAGCCCCGGGGCGGGGAAAGATACGCAGTATTTT. Translated, it gives CASSPGAGKDTQYF.

V usage is TRBV9 and J usage is TRBJ2-2; 7 bases are shared with TRBD1. Germline CDR1 and CDR2: SGDLS and YYNGEE. The CDR3 is 15 residues long. Trimming cost V 3 bases and J 6 bases; bases outside gene matches: 8. The CDR3 spells CASSGLTGSAGELFF. The CDR3 nucleotides read TGTGCCAGCAGCGGATTGACAGGGTCGGCCGGGGAGCTGTTTTTT.

The chain's CDR3 is CASATGRKTQYF. The CDR3 coding sequence is TGTGCCAGCGCGACAGGGCGGAAGACCCAGTACTTC. J is TRBJ2-5 and V is TRBV6-5; 7 nucleotides align to TRBD1. The V and J ends lost 8 bases and 6 bases, in that order; junction bases with no gene match: 6. CDR1 is MNHEY, CDR2 SVGAGI, per germline. This CDR3 is 12 amino acids long.

This clone was observed a handful of times. The chain carries TRBV7-9 and TRBJ1-4; 9 bases agree with TRBD1. CDR3 length equals 14 residues. The germline V gene encodes CDR1 SEHNR and CDR2 FQNEAQ (reference sequence). Trimming removed 0 bases from V and 7 bases from J; junction bases left unmatched: 0. Here the CDR3 reads CASSLAGQGEKLFF. Here the CDR3 DNA reads TGTGCCAGCAGCTTAGCGGGACAGGGTGAAAAACTGTTTTTT.

This clone was seen a handful of times. The chain uses TRBV4-2 and TRBJ2-2, with TRBD2 identical over 13 bases. After removal of 4 bases from V and 5 bases from J, the junction contained 19 bases not matched to a gene. Germline loops: CDR1 LGHNA, CDR2 YNFKEQ. This CDR3 region has 21 residues. The CDR3 DNA sequence: TGTGCCAGCAGCCCCCGCGAGGGACTAGCGGGGCGACGAGGGCGAACCGGGGAGCTGTTTTTT. Protein sequence: CASSPREGLAGRRGRTGELFF.

The chain employs TRBV6-1 and TRBJ1-5; D possibly corresponds to TRBD1 (6 bases). The CDR3 runs 13 residues. Per the germline V gene, CDR1 is MNHNS and CDR2 is SASEGT. Trimming pared 9 bases from V and 3 bases from J, leaving 12 bases between. The CDR3 coding sequence is TGTGCCAGTGGGGGGGGGCTCAATCAGCCCCAGCATTTT. Its protein product is CASGGGLNQPQHF.

The V call is TRBV7-6, the J call TRBJ2-1, with 11 bases aligning to TRBD2. CDR1 is SGHVS and CDR2 is FNYEAQ in the germline V gene. Trimming cost V 2 bases and J 6 bases; bases outside gene matches: 3. The length of the CDR3 is 15 residues. The CDR3 coding sequence is TGTGCCAGCAGCTTAATAGCGGGGGGGCCCAATGAGCAGTTCTTC. It is translated as CASSLIAGGPNEQFF.

The chain links TRBV6-1 to TRBJ1-2; D is unclear. CDR1 and CDR2 (germline): MNHNS, SASEGT. V lost 0 bases and J 14 bases, leaving 16 bases between the germline ends. This CDR3 comprises 13 residues. CDR3 sequence reads: CASSEAGDTPFTF. CDR3 coding DNA: TGTGCCAGCAGTGAAGCTGGCGACACCCCATTTACCTTC.

On this clone itself: An end of the junction differs from the germline gene, which may be a read error. The chain couples TRBV20-1 to TRBJ2-4, with 9 nucleotides matching TRBD1. There are 11 residues in the CDR3. Germline CDR1 reads DFQATT; CDR2 reads SNEGSKA (reference sequence). The CDR3 nucleotides read TGCAGTGCTAGAGACCGGGACAGGGCTATATTC. Translation gives CSARDRDRAIF.

This sequence joins TRBV5-1 and TRBJ1-5; 8 bases align to TRBD1. Trimming took 6 bases from V and 1 from J; bases not matched to a gene: 12. This CDR3 spans 17 amino acids. Germline CDR1 SGHRS, CDR2 YFSETQ. The CDR3 DNA reads TGCGCCAGCACGGTCTCAGGGGGCATAGACAGCAATCAGCCCCAGCATTTT. Its translation is CASTVSGGIDSNQPQHF.

The rearrangement joins TRBV10-3 to TRBJ2-7, with D possibly TRBD2 on 6 matching bases. Germline assignment: CDR1 ENHRY and CDR2 SYGVKD. The CDR3 is 15 amino acids. V was trimmed by 2 bases and J by 4 bases, leaving 15 bases between them. The DNA of the CDR3 is TGTGCCATCAGTGAGAGCCGGGACGGGACTTACGAGCAGTACTTC. Translation gives CAISESRDGTYEQYF.

The CDR3 coding sequence is TGTGCCAGCAGCGCCCGGACTCAAACCGGGGAGCTGTTTTTT. It specifies CASSARTQTGELFF. The V gene is TRBV9, the J gene TRBJ2-2; a weak D match, TRBD2 (5 bases). This CDR3 region has 14 residues. The V gene lost 3 bases and the J gene lost 5 bases, with 11 bases spanning the gap. Looked up from germline, CDR1 is SGDLS and CDR2 is YYNGEE.

Points on this clone: Other DNA sequences of this sample code for an identical CDR3. The rearrangement links TRBV5-1 to TRBJ2-6; TRBD1 matches 9 bases. The CDR3 runs 14 residues. Germline CDR1 SGHRS, CDR2 YFSETQ. The trim removed 2 bases at V and 10 bases at J, leaving 4 bases unmatched. The CDR3 here is CASSLDGQGNVLTF. The CDR3 DNA follows: TGCGCCAGCAGCTTAGACGGACAGGGGAACGTCCTGACTTTC.

The chain couples TRBV29-1 to TRBJ2-5; perhaps TRBD1 as D (6 bases). This CDR3 comprises 12 residues. CDR1 and CDR2 from the germline V gene are SQVTM and ANQGSEA. Trimming took off 6 bases at V and 5 bases at J, with 13 bases between the two ends. CDR3 loop: CSVPDRRETQYF. CDR3 DNA sequence: TGCAGCGTCCCTGACAGGAGGGAGACCCAGTACTTC.

This rearrangement joins TRBV7-6 to TRBJ1-1, with D possibly matching TRBD1 (6 bases). CDR3 size: 16 residues. Per germline, CDR1 SGHVS and CDR2 FNYEAQ. The ends were cut back, 1 base at V and 7 bases at J, with 19 bases in the middle. CDR3 region: CASSLVGGTPPREAFF. In DNA form, the CDR3 reads TGTGCCAGCAGCTTAGTAGGTGGGACACCACCTCGTGAAGCTTTCTTT.

This sequence joins TRBV10-2 and TRBJ2-7, with TRBD2 matching over 13 bases. The V segment lost 3 bases and the J segment 6 bases; nucleotides outside the gene matches: 2. This CDR3 has 14 amino acids. Germline loops: CDR1 WSHSY, CDR2 SAAADI. For the CDR3, the DNA is TGCGCCAGCAGTGAAGGACTAGCGGGGGTCGAGCAGTACTTC. This encodes CASSEGLAGVEQYF.

This clone was recorded only once. The CDR3 nucleotides are TGTGCCAGCTTTACACCGGGACTCCGATTAGGGGAGCTGTTTTTT. Its translation is CASFTPGLRLGELFF. This chain uses TRBV6-6 with TRBJ2-2, with TRBD2 as a possible D gene (6 bases). V was cut by 8 bases and J by 8 bases, with 21 bases left in between. The germline CDR1 and CDR2 sequences are MNHNY and SVGAGI (reference sequence). CDR3 length: 15 amino acids.

The table lists this clone with a few counts. The chain links TRBV30 to TRBJ2-2, with D maybe TRBD2 (6 bases). CDR1 is GTSNPN and CDR2 is SVGIG in the germline V gene (reference sequence). V was trimmed by 2 bases and J by 1 base, leaving 11 bases between them. The CDR3 runs to 15 residues. For the CDR3, the DNA is TGTGCCTGGAGTAGGGCGGGACTGAACACCGGGGAGCTGTTTTTT. Its translation: CAWSRAGLNTGELFF.